This T cell receptor (beta chain) is from a study of prognosis after radiotherapy for stage I lung cancer (dated by TCRdb to the early 2020s). In the study overall: Between early 2018 and January 2019, about 20 patients with stage I NSCLC were enrolled in Nanjing, China. Four to six patients had oligometastatic NSCLC after their primary tumor was surgically resected, and roughly 14 patients had newly diagnosed primary stage I lung tumors. Every patient was regarded as medically inoperable, because of comorbidities in over 10 cases and refusal of surgery in seven or eight cases. The cohort was made up of 10 to 15 men and more than 5 women, with a median age of roughly 79 years and an age range of roughly 53 to 90 years. On tumor histology, over 10 patients had adenocarcinoma and about seven had squamous cell carcinoma. SBRT was delivered in 3 to 5 fractions with a biologically effective dose of at least 100 Gy, and image-guided IMRT or VMAT was used for delivery. SBRT was not combined with any concurrent therapy in any patient. After SBRT, distant metastases developed in four of the 19 patients at a median of around 7 months, while the remaining 15 patients had no significant progression. This study profiled peripheral blood TCR beta repertoires from stage I NSCLC patients before and after stereotactic body radiotherapy and linked the repertoires to distant failure. The study took one blood sample before SBRT and one after SBRT from each of approximately 20 patients and sequenced all 40 or so samples.

Taken from the germline V gene, the CDR1 and CDR2 loops are SGHTA and FQGTGA. Trimming removed 5 bases from V and 5 bases from J; the gene matches leave 10 bases unexplained. The CDR3 numbers 16 residues from cysteine through phenylalanine. CDR3 DNA only is kept here, 48 bases in frame from base 1. No patient had a history of other malignancies or prior chemotherapy or radiotherapy, and all had node-negative disease on CT and PET/CT. Six milliliters of peripheral venous blood were drawn into EDTA tubes at each of two time points. PBMCs were isolated by Ficoll-Paque Plus density-gradient centrifugation. Immediately after collection, samples were stored at -80 degrees C until analysis. Results and caveats for the whole study, not just this receptor: All reported P values were unadjusted for multiple comparisons. Unique TCR clone counts fell after SBRT (median 10,088 before versus under 8,000 after; Wilcoxon paired P=0.011). Limitations of the study included a small cohort and short follow-up, and the study findings need independent validation. TRBV and TRBJ usage frequencies reportedly varied with metastasis status, involving two V genes at baseline and nine V and two J genes after SBRT. Post-SBRT Shannon entropy and its change from baseline were lower in patients who developed distant metastases; baseline Shannon entropy was not associated with metastases. No determination of tumor specificity was made for expanded TCR clones.

As for this clonotype: The antigen this receptor binds is unknown. The record has no base qualities; no much larger clone is one base away.

Two rounds of multiplex PCR on genomic DNA were used to amplify the TCR beta CDR3 region. The first PCR round used primers specific to each TRBV and TRBJ gene, and the primer sequences were filed in Chinese patent CN105087789A. Universal primers were used in the second PCR round. The Roche High Pure PCR Template Preparation Kit was used to extract genomic DNA from frozen PBMCs. Paired-end sequencing with 151 bp reads was performed on the libraries using an Illumina HiSeq 3000. Turning to the authors' computational methods: Raw reads lacking the multiplex PCR primer sequences were removed with CutAdapt. High-quality paired reads were merged into contigs with PEAR. By alignment to reference sequences, MiXCR assigned TRB V, D and J gene segments to each contig. To remove sequencing errors, CDR3 sequences were clustered according to base quality and sequence similarity. Diversity was measured as Shannon entropy normalized by the natural log of productive TCR sequence number. Clonality was defined as one minus Shannon entropy divided by the natural log of the number of unique clonotypes. Using the Youden index from ROC curves, the researchers picked the repertoire-metric cut-offs for progression-free survival, and all analyses were carried out in R 3.5.3. TCRdb took the public reads, trimmed them with fastp at Q25, ran MiXCR for clone calling and kept in-frame beta chains. Rows merge per CDR3 protein into single entries with the most common DNA and genes. TCRdb's processing, not the study's, gives the V and J calls here. The sample contains 12,000 to 15,000 distinct CDR3 sequences, approximately 46% of them found a single time. Over 35% of the sample goes to the ten largest clones.

The TCR was taken from a donor at least 50 years old with non-small cell lung cancer. Rearrangement joined TRBV7-3 to TRBJ2-2, with 8 middle bases fitting TRBD2. Material: PBMCs, obtained before or after stereotactic body radiation therapy (not recorded which). The CDR3 region: CASSGWTSWKTGELFF. DNA sequence: TGTGCCAGCAGCGGCTGGACTAGCTGGAAAACCGGGGAGCTGTTTTTT.